This T cell receptor (beta chain) was observed in a study of blood T cells in healthy people across ages. V gave up 6 bases and J gave up 1 base, with 12 bases separating them. The CDR3 covers 14 residues. Germline assignment: CDR1 MNHNY and CDR2 SVGAGI (reference sequence). PCR was performed a second time for about 6 to 12 cycles using a sample-barcoded 5' primer and a J-beta primer mix. Via MiXCR, TCRdb re-called the 5' RACE reads, giving one row per CDR3 protein. In the table there are about 800,000 distinct CDR3 sequences, about 46% of which are singletons. The sequenced sample was blood. The receptor's source is an elderly man in good health. V usage is TRBV6-6 and J usage is TRBJ1-1; D is unclear. For the CDR3, the DNA is TGTGCCAGCAGCACCCTCGCGAGGAACACTGAAGCTTTCTTT. Protein product: CASSTLARNTEAFF.